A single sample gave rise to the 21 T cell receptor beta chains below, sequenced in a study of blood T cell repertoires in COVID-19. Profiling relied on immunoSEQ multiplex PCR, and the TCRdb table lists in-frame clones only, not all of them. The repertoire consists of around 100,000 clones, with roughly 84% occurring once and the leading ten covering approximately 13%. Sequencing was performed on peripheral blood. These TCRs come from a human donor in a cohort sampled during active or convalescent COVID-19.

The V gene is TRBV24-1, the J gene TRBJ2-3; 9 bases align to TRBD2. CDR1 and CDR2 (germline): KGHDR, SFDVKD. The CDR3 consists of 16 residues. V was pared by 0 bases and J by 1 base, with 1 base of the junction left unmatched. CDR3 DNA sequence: TGTGCCACCAGTGATTTGGTAGCGGGGGGCACAGATACGCAGTATTTT. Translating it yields CATSDLVAGGTDTQYF.

In nucleotides, the CDR3 is TGCGCCAGCAGCCAAGAATCCAACAGCTACTATGGCTACACCTTC. This translates into CASSQESNSYYGYTF. This chain joins TRBV4-3 and TRBJ1-2; D is undetermined. This CDR3 is built from 15 residues. The V gene's germline CDR1 is LGHNA and CDR2 YSLEER. Trimming shortened V by 0 bases and J by 3 bases, and 11 bases separated the two germline ends.

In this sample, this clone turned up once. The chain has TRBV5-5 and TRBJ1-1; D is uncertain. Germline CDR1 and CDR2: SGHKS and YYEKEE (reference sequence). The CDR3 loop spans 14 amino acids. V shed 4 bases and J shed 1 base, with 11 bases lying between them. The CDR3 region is CASSLTYRNTEAFF. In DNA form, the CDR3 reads TGTGCCAGCAGCCTTACCTACAGGAACACTGAAGCTTTCTTT.

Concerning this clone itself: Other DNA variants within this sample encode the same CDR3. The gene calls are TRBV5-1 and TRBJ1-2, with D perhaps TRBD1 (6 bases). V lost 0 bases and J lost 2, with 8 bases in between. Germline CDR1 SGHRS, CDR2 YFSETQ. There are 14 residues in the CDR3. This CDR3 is CASSLETGNYGYTF. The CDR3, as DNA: TGCGCCAGCAGCTTGGAAACAGGGAACTATGGCTACACCTTC.

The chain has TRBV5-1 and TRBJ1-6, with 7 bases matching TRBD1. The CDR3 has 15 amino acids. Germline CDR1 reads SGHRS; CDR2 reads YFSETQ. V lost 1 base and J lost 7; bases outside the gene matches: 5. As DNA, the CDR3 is TGCGCCAGCAGCTTGTTTGCCAGGGGGAATTCACCCCTCCACTTT. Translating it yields CASSLFARGNSPLHF.

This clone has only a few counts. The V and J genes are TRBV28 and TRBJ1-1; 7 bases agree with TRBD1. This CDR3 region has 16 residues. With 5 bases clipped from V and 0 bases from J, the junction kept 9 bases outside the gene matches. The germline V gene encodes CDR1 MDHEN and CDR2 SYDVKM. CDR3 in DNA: TGTGCCAGCAGTCCCGCTTACAGGGGTATGAACACTGAAGCTTTCTTT. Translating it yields CASSPAYRGMNTEAFF. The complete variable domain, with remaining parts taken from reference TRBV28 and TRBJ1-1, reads DVKVTQSSRYLVKRTGEKVFLECVQDMDHENMFWYRQDPGLGLRLIYFSYDVKMKEKGDIPEGYSVSREKKERFSLILESASTNQTSMYLCASSPAYRGMNTEAFFGQGTRLTVV.

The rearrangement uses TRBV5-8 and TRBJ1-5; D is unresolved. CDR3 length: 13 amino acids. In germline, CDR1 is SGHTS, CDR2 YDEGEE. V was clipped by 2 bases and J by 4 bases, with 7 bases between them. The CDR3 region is CASSFSSNQPQHF. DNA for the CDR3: TGTGCCAGCAGCTTTTCGAGTAATCAGCCCCAGCATTTT.

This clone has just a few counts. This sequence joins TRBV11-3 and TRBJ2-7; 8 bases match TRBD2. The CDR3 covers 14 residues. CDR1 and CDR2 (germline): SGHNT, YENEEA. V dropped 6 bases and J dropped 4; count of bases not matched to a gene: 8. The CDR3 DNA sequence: TGTGCCAGCAGTCCTCTCGTAGCGGGATACGAGCAGTACTTC. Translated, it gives CASSPLVAGYEQYF.

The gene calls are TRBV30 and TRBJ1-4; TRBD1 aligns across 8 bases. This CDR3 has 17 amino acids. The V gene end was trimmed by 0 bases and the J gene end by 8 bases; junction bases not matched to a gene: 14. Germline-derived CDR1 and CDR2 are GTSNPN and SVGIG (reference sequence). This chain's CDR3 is CAWSVRWDRLTVEKLFF. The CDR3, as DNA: TGTGCCTGGAGTGTACGGTGGGACAGGTTGACGGTAGAAAAACTGTTTTTT.

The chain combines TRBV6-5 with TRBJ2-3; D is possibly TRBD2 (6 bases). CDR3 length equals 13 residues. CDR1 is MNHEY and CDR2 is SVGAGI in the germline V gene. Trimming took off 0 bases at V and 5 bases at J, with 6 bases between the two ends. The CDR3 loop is CASSYSGGDTQYF. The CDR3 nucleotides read TGTGCCAGCAGTTACTCGGGGGGAGATACGCAGTATTTT.

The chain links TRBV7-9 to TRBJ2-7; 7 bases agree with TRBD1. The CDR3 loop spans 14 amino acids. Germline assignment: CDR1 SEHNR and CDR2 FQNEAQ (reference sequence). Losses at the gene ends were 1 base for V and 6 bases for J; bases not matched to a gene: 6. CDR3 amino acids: CASSLGQGVSEQYF. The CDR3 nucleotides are TGTGCCAGCAGCTTAGGTCAGGGGGTGAGCGAGCAGTACTTC.

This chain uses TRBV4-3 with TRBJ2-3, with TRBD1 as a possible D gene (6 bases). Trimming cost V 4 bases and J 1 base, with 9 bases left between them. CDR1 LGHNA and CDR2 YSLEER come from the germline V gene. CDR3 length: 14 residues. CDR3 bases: TGCGCCAGCAGCCCGGGACATGGCACAGATACGCAGTATTTT. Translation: CASSPGHGTDTQYF.

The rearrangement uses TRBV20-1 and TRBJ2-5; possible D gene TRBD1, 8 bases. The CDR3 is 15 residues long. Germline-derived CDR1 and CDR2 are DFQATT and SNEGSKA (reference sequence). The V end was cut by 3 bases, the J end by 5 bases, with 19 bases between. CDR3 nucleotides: TGCAGTGCTAGTAGAGCCGGACAGGGAGGGGAGACCCAGTACTTC. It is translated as CSASRAGQGGETQYF.

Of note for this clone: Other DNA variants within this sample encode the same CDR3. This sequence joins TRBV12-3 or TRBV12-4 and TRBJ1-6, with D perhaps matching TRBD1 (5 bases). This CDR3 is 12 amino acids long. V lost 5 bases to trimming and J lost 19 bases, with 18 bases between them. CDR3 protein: CASSTWGVTPHF. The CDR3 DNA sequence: TGTGCCAGCAGTACTTGGGGGGTCACCCCTCACTTT.

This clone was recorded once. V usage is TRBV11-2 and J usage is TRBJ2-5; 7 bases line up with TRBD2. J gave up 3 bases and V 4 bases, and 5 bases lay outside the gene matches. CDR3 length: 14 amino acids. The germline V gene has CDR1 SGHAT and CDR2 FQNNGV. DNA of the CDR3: TGTGCCAGCAGCTCCGGGACTACGAAAGAGACCCAGTACTTC. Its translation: CASSSGTTKETQYF.

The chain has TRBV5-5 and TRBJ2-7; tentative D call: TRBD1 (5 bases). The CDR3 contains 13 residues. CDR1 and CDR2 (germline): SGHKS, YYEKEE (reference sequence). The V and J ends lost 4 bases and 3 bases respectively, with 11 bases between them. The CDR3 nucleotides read TGTGCCAGCAGCCGCCAGGACAACTACGAGCAGTACTTC. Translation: CASSRQDNYEQYF.

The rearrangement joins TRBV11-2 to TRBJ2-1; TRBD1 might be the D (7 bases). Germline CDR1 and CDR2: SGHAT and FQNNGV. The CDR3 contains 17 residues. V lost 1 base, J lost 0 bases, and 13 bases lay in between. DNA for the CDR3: TGTGCCAGCAGCTTAGTGGCCAGGGGGGCCTCCTACAATGAGCAGTTCTTC. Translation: CASSLVARGASYNEQFF.

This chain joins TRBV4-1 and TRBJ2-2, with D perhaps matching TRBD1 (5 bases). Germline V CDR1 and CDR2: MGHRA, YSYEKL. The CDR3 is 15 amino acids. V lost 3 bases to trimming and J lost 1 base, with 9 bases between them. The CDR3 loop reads CASSQVTENTGELFF. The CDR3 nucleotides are TGCGCCAGCAGCCAGGTGACAGAGAACACCGGGGAGCTGTTTTTT.

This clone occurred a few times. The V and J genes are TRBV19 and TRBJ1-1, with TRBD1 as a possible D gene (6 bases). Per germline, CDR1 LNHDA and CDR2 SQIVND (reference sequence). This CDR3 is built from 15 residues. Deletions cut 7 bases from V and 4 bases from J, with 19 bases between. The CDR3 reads CASIPLGQGSTEAFF. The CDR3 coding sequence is TGTGCCAGTATCCCCCTCGGGCAGGGGAGCACTGAAGCTTTCTTT. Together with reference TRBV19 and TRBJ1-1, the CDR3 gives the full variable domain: DGGITQSPKYLFRKEGQNVTLSCEQNLNHDAMYWYRQDPGQGLRLIYYSQIVNDFQKGDIAEGYSVSREKKESFPLTVTSAQKNPTAFYLCASIPLGQGSTEAFFGQGTRLTVV.

CDR3 sequence: CASRQGLYGYTF. DNA for the CDR3: TGTGCCAGCAGACAGGGGCTCTATGGCTACACCTTC. The chain has TRBV2 and TRBJ1-2; 7 nucleotides agree with TRBD1. This CDR3 comprises 12 residues. CDR1 is SNHLY, CDR2 FYNNEI, per germline. V lost 6 bases, J lost 4 bases, and 2 bases stayed unmatched.

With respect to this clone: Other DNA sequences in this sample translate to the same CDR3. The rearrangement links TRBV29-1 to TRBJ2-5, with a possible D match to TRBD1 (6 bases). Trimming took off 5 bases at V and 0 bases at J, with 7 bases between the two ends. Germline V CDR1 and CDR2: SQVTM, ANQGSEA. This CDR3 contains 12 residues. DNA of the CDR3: TGCAGCGTTCGGACAGACCAAGAGACCCAGTACTTC. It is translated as CSVRTDQETQYF. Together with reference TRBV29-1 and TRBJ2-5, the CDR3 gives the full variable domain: SAVISQKPSRDICQRGTSLTIQCQVDSQVTMMFWYRQQPGQSLTLIATANQGSEATYESGFVIDKFPISRPNLTFSTLTVSNMSPEDSSIYLCSVRTDQETQYFGPGTRLLVL.